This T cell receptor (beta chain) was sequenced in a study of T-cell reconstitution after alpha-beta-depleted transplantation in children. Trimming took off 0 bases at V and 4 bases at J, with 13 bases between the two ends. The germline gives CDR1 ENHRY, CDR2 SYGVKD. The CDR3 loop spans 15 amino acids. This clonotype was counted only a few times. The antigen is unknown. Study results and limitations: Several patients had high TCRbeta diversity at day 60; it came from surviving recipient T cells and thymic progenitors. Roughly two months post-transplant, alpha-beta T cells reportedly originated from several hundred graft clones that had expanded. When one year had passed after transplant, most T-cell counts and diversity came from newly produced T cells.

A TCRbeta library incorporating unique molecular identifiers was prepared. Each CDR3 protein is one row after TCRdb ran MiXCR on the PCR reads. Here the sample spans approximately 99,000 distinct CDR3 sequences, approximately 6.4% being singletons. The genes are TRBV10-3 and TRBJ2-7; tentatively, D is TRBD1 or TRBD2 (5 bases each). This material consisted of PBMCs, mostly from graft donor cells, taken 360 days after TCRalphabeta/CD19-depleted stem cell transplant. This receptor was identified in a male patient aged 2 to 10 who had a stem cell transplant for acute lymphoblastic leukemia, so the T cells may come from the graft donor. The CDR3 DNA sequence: TGTGCCATCAGTGAGTCGACTCGGGGCAGTTACGAGCAGTACTTC. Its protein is CAISESTRGSYEQYF.